These 20 T cell receptor beta chains were sequenced from one sample in a study of PD-L1 blockade in urothelial cancer. Profiled with immunoSEQ multiplex PCR; TCRdb holds only in-frame clones, not every one. This sample yields 50,000 to 65,000 clones, of which about 86% are seen a single time; approximately 2.9% belongs to the top ten. The sample here was PBMCs, taken around atezolizumab (anti-PD-L1) treatment. Source of these receptors: a man aged 50 or older with urothelial cancer.

The genes are TRBV6-1 and TRBJ2-1, with 9 bases lining up with TRBD1. Germline trimming cut 4 bases from V and 10 bases from J; bases unmatched to any gene: 14. CDR1 is MNHNS, CDR2 SASEGT, per germline. This CDR3 has 16 amino acids. The CDR3: CASSAYKLTGGKEQFF. CDR3 DNA: TGTGCCAGCAGTGCCTATAAACTCACAGGGGGCAAGGAGCAGTTCTTC.

This rearrangement joins TRBV5-6 to TRBJ1-6; TRBD1 might be the D (5 bases). CDR1 and CDR2 (germline): SGHDT, YYEEEE. The germline V and J ends were trimmed by 5 bases and 8 bases, with 17 bases remaining between them. The CDR3 length is 15 residues. CDR3 sequence (DNA): TGTGCCAGCAGTACCTGGCGGGGCTCCTATTCACCCCTCCACTTT. As protein: CASSTWRGSYSPLHF.

This clone was picked up a small number of times. The rearrangement joins TRBV18 to TRBJ2-7; 10 nucleotides agree with TRBD1. Losses at the gene ends were 3 bases for V and 2 bases for J; bases not matched to a gene: 7. In germline, CDR1 is KGHSH, CDR2 LQKENI. The CDR3 loop spans 16 amino acids. In nucleotides, the CDR3 is TGTGCCAGCTCACCCCCCGGGACAGGGGCGCCCTACGAGCAGTACTTC. It specifies CASSPPGTGAPYEQYF.

This chain connects TRBV28 to TRBJ1-2; 8 bases are a match to TRBD1. CDR3 length: 13 amino acids. V lost 2 bases and J lost 7; bases outside the gene matches: 3. CDR1 and CDR2 from the germline V gene are MDHEN and SYDVKM. CDR3 protein: CASSLADRGGYTF. The CDR3 nucleotides read TGTGCCAGCAGTTTAGCTGACAGGGGTGGCTACACCTTC.

The rearrangement joins TRBV5-1 to TRBJ1-1; D is ambiguous. The CDR3 is made up of 14 amino acids. V lost 3 bases and J lost 0, with 9 bases in between. CDR1 and CDR2 (germline): SGHRS, YFSETQ. CDR3 loop: CASSSGLVNTEAFF. For the CDR3, the DNA is TGCGCCAGCAGCTCGGGTTTGGTGAACACTGAAGCTTTCTTT. Using reference TRBV5-1 and TRBJ1-1 for the parts outside the CDR3, the full variable domain is KAGVTQTPRYLIKTRGQQVTLSCSPISGHRSVSWYQQTPGQGLQFLFEYFSETQRNKGNFPGRFSGRQFSNSRSEMNVSTLELGDSALYLCASSSGLVNTEAFFGQGTRLTVV.

The chain's CDR3 is CASSYNRNNEQFF. CDR3 coding DNA: TGTGCCAGCAGTTATAACAGAAACAATGAGCAGTTCTTC. This chain uses TRBV6-6 with TRBJ2-1, with D uncertain. Trimming took 3 bases from V and 5 from J, leaving 8 bases between them. Per the germline V gene, CDR1 is MNHNY and CDR2 is SVGAGI (reference sequence). CDR3 length equals 13 residues.

V gene TRBV5-4 combines with J gene TRBJ2-7, with D unresolved. There are 13 residues in the CDR3. Germline values: CDR1 SGHNT, CDR2 YYREEE (reference sequence). The V end was cut by 4 bases, the J end by 6 bases, with 14 bases between. CDR3: CASSVGSGREQYF. The DNA for the CDR3 is TGTGCCAGCAGCGTGGGTTCAGGCCGCGAGCAGTACTTC. Drawing the rest from reference TRBV5-4 and TRBJ2-7, the complete variable domain is ETGVTQSPTHLIKTRGQQVTLRCSSQSGHNTVSWYQQALGQGPQFIFQYYREEENGRGNFPPRFSGLQFPNYSSELNVNALELDDSALYLCASSVGSGREQYFGPGTRLTVT.

The chain has TRBV11-2 and TRBJ1-3, with a tentative D call TRBD1 (5 bases). The CDR3 covers 16 residues. Between the trimmed V and J ends, which lost 5 bases and 0 bases, there was a span of 14 bases. Germline values: CDR1 SGHAT, CDR2 FQNNGV. CDR3 sequence reads: CASSTTLGHSGNTIYF. CDR3 nucleotide sequence: TGTGCCAGCAGCACCACCTTGGGGCACTCTGGAAACACCATATATTTT.

This clone has a single count. The rearrangement uses TRBV11-2 and TRBJ2-1, with 7 bases aligning to TRBD1. The CDR3 spans 16 residues. Germline trimming cut 4 bases from V and 7 bases from J; bases unmatched to any gene: 13. Looked up from germline, CDR1 is SGHAT and CDR2 is FQNNGV. DNA for the CDR3: TGTGCCAGCAGCTCAAGGGGGCACGGGGCGCCAAATGAGCAGTTCTTC. This sequence encodes CASSSRGHGAPNEQFF. Variable domain in full (rest from reference TRBV11-2 and TRBJ2-1): EAGVAQSPRYKIIEKRQSVAFWCNPISGHATLYWYQQILGQGPKLLIQFQNNGVVDDSQLPKDRFSAERLKGVDSTLKIQPAKLEDSAVYLCASSSRGHGAPNEQFFGPGTRLTVL.

This chain links TRBV14 with TRBJ2-3, with 12 bases fitting TRBD2. The CDR3 is 18 amino acids. Germline CDR1 SGHDN, CDR2 FVKESK. V trimming: 2 bases; J trimming: 5 bases; junction bases outside the gene matches: 11. The CDR3 protein is CASSQFLTSGRRKDTQYF. As DNA, the CDR3 is TGTGCCAGCAGCCAATTTTTGACTAGCGGGAGAAGGAAAGATACGCAGTATTTT. Filled out from reference TRBV14 and TRBJ2-3, the complete variable domain reads EAGVTQFPSHSVIEKGQTVTLRCDPISGHDNLYWYRRVMGKEIKFLLHFVKESKQDESGMPNNRFLAERTGGTYSTLKVQPAELEDSGVYFCASSQFLTSGRRKDTQYFGPGTRLTVL.

The chain employs TRBV4-1 and TRBJ2-7; no clear D gene. This CDR3 region has 14 residues. Deletions cut 4 bases from V and 0 bases from J, with 10 bases between. The germline gives CDR1 MGHRA, CDR2 YSYEKL. The CDR3 loop reads CASSPEAVSYEQYF. The CDR3 coding sequence is TGCGCCAGCAGCCCTGAGGCTGTCTCCTACGAGCAGTACTTC.

The J gene is TRBJ1-5, the V gene TRBV19, with 7 bases lining up with TRBD1. Losses at the gene ends were 7 bases for V and 5 bases for J; bases not matched to a gene: 8. The CDR3 is made up of 14 amino acids. CDR1 and CDR2 (germline): LNHDA, SQIVND (reference sequence). The CDR3 reads CASTRDSAYQPQHF. The CDR3 DNA reads as TGTGCCAGTACCCGGGACAGCGCTTATCAGCCCCAGCATTTT.

This clone showed up many times. The rearrangement joins TRBV11-2 to TRBJ1-1, with a possible D match to TRBD1 (5 bases). The CDR3 totals 14 residues. Trimming cost V 3 bases and J 4 bases, with 12 bases left between them. The germline V gene has CDR1 SGHAT and CDR2 FQNNGV. Written as DNA, the CDR3 is TGTGCCAGCAGCTTCCTTGGGACTTTCACTGAAGCTTTCTTT. It specifies CASSFLGTFTEAFF. Complete variable domain (other parts from reference TRBV11-2 and TRBJ1-1): EAGVAQSPRYKIIEKRQSVAFWCNPISGHATLYWYQQILGQGPKLLIQFQNNGVVDDSQLPKDRFSAERLKGVDSTLKIQPAKLEDSAVYLCASSFLGTFTEAFFGQGTRLTVV.

The gene calls are TRBV6-6 and TRBJ2-3; 8 bases agree with TRBD1. This CDR3 spans 13 amino acids. Germline assignment: CDR1 MNHNY and CDR2 SVGAGI (reference sequence). Trimming cost V 8 bases and J 2 bases; bases outside gene matches: 3. CDR3 in amino acids: CASGDRFTDTQYF. The CDR3, as DNA: TGTGCCAGCGGGGACAGGTTCACAGATACGCAGTATTTT.

The chain recombines TRBV28 with TRBJ2-3; tentatively, D is TRBD1 (5 bases). The V and J ends lost 6 bases and 0 bases respectively, with 16 bases between them. Germline lookup yields CDR1 MDHEN and CDR2 SYDVKM. The CDR3 is made up of 16 amino acids. The CDR3 coding sequence is TGTGCCAGCAGGCACGGCGACAGATCTAGCACAGATACGCAGTATTTT. It specifies CASRHGDRSSTDTQYF.

The CDR3 DNA is TGTGCCAGCAGCACCCTTACCGGGACTAGCGGGGCTTACAATGAGCAGTTCTTC. Translation: CASSTLTGTSGAYNEQFF. The genes are TRBV11-2 and TRBJ2-1, with 13 bases that match TRBD2. After removal of 5 bases from V and 4 bases from J, the junction contained 11 bases not matched to a gene. Germline V gives CDR1 SGHAT, CDR2 FQNNGV. CDR3 length equals 18 residues.

This clone was seen a single time. This chain links TRBV5-1 with TRBJ2-7; the match to TRBD2 covers 13 bases. J gave up 0 bases and V 4 bases, and 7 bases lay outside the gene matches. Looked up from germline, CDR1 is SGHRS and CDR2 is YFSETQ. The CDR3 loop spans 17 amino acids. The CDR3 protein is CASSQGLAGHVSYEQYF. As DNA, the CDR3 is TGCGCCAGCAGCCAGGGACTAGCGGGACACGTCTCCTACGAGCAGTACTTC.

The V gene is TRBV6-1, the J gene TRBJ1-6; TRBD1 might be the D (6 bases). Germline loops: CDR1 MNHNS, CDR2 SASEGT. V lost 4 bases and J lost 6, with 10 bases in between. The CDR3 totals 14 residues. The CDR3 loop reads CASSGDTRNSPLHF. The CDR3 DNA is TGTGCCAGCAGTGGGGACACCCGTAATTCACCCCTCCACTTT.

The V and J genes are TRBV7-2 and TRBJ2-3; D gene uncertain. Germline V CDR1 and CDR2: SGHTA, FQGNSA. The length of the CDR3 is 13 residues. V lost 10 bases and J lost 0, with 11 bases in between. The CDR3 bases are TGTGCCACCCGACTTGGTAGCACAGATACGCAGTATTTT. Residues: CATRLGSTDTQYF.

V is TRBV11-2 and J is TRBJ1-4, with 8 bases identical to TRBD1. This CDR3 is 13 amino acids long. The V gene's germline CDR1 is SGHAT and CDR2 FQNNGV. J lost 8 bases, V lost 5 bases, and 4 bases had no gene match. In DNA form, the CDR3 reads TGTGCCAGCAGCGGACAGGGCAGGGAAAAACTGTTTTTT. Amino acids: CASSGQGREKLFF.